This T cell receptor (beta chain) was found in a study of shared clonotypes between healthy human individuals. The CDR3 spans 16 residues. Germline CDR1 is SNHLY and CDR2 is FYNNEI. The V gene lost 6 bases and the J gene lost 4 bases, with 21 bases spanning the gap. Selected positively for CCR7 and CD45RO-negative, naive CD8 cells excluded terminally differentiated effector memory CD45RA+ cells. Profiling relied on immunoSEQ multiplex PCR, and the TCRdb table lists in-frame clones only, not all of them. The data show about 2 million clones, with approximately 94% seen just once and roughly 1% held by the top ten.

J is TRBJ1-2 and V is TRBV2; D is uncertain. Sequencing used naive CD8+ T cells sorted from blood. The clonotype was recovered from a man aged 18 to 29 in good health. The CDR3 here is CASSPSVADPGYGYTF. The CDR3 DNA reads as TGTGCCAGCAGCCCCTCGGTCGCCGATCCCGGCTATGGCTACACCTTC.